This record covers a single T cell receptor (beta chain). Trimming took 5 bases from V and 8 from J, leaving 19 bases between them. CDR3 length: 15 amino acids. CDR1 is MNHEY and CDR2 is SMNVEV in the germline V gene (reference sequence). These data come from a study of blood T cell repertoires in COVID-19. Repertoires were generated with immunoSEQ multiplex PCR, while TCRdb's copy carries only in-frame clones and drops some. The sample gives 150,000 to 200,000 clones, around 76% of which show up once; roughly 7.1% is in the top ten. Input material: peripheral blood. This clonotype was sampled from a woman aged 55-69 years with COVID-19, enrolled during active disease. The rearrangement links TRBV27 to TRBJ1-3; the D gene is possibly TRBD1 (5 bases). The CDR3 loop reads CASSPRFGPRDTIYF. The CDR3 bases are TGTGCCAGCAGTCCTCGTTTCGGCCCCAGGGACACCATATATTTT.